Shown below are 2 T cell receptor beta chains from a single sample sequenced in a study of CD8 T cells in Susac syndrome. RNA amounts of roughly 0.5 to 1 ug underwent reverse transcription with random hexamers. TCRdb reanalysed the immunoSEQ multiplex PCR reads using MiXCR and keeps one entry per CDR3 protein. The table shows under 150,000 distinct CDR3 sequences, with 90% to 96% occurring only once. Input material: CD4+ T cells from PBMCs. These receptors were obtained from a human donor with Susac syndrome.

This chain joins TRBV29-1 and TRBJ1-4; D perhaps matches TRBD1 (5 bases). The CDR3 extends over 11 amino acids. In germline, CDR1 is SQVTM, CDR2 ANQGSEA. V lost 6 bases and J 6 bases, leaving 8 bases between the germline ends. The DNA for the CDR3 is TGCAGCGTCGCCAGGGATGAAAAACTGTTTTTT. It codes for CSVARDEKLFF.

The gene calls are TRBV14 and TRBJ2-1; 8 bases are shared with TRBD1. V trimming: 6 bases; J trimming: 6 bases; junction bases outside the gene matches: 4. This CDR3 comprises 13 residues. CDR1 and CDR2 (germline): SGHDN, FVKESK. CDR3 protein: CASRRTGSNEQFF. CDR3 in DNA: TGTGCCAGCAGACGGACAGGGTCCAATGAGCAGTTCTTC. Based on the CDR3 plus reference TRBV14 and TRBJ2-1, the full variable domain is EAGVTQFPSHSVIEKGQTVTLRCDPISGHDNLYWYRRVMGKEIKFLLHFVKESKQDESGMPNNRFLAERTGGTYSTLKVQPAELEDSGVYFCASRRTGSNEQFFGPGTRLTVL.